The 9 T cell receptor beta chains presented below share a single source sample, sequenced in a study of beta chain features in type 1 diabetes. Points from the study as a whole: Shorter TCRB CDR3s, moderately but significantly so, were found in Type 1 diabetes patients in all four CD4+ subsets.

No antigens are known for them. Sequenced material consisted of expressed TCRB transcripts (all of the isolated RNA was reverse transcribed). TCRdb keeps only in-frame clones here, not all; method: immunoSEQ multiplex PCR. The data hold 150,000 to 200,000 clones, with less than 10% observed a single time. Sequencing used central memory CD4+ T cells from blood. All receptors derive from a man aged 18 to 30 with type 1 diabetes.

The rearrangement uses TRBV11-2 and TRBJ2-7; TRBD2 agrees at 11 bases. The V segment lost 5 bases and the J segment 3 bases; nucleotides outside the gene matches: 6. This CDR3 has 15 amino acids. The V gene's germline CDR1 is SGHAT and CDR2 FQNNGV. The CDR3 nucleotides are TGTGCCAGCAGCCCGGGACTAGCGGTTTACTACGAGCAGTACTTC. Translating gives CASSPGLAVYYEQYF.

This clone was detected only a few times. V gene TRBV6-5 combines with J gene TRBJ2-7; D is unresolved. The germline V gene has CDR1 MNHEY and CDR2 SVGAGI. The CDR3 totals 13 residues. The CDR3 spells CASLSTGSYEQYF. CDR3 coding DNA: TGTGCTTCGCTGTCGACCGGGTCCTACGAGCAGTACTTC.

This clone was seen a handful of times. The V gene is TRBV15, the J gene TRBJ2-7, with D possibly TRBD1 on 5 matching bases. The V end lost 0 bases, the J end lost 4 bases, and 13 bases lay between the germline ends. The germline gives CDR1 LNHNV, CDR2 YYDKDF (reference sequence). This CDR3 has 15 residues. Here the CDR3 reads CATSRDSGNEYEQYF. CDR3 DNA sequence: TGTGCCACCAGCAGAGATTCAGGGAATGAATACGAGCAGTACTTC.

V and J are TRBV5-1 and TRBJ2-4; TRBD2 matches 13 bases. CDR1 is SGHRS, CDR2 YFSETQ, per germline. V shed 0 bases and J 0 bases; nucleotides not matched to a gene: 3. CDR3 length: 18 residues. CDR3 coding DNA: TGCGCCAGCAGCTTGGAAGGGACTAGCGGGATAGCCAAAAACATTCAGTACTTC. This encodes CASSLEGTSGIAKNIQYF.

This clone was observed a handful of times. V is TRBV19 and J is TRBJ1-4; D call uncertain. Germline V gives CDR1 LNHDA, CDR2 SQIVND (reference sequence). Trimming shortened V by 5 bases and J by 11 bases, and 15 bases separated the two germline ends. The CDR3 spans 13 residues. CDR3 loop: CASSPSGGLKLFF. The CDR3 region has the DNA TGTGCCAGTAGTCCCTCTGGCGGATTGAAACTGTTTTTT. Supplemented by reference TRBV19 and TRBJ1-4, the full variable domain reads DGGITQSPKYLFRKEGQNVTLSCEQNLNHDAMYWYRQDPGQGLRLIYYSQIVNDFQKGDIAEGYSVSREKKESFPLTVTSAQKNPTAFYLCASSPSGGLKLFFGSGTQLSVL.

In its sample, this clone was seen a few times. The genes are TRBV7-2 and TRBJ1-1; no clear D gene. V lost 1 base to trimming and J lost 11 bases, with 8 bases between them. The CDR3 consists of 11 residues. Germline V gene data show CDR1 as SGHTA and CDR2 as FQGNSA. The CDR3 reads CASSLDSFAFF. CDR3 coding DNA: TGTGCCAGCAGCTTAGACAGTTTTGCTTTCTTT.

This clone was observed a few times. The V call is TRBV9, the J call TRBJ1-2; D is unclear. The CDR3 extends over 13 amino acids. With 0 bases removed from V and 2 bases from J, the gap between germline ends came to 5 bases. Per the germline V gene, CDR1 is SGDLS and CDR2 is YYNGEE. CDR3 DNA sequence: TGTGCCAGCAGCGTAGACATAAACTATGGCTACACCTTC. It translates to CASSVDINYGYTF.

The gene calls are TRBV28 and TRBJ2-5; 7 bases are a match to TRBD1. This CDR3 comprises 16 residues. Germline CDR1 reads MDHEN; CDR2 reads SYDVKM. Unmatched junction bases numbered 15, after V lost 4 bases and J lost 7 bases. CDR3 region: CASSSGQLLLGRTQYF. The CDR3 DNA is TGTGCCAGCAGTTCGGGACAGCTCCTTCTCGGAAGGACCCAGTACTTC.

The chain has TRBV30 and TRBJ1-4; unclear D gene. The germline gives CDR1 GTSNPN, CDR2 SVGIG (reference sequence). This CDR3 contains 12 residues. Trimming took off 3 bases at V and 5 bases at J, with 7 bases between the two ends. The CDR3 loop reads CAWSLPNEKLFF. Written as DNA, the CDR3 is TGTGCCTGGAGCCTCCCCAATGAAAAACTGTTTTTT.